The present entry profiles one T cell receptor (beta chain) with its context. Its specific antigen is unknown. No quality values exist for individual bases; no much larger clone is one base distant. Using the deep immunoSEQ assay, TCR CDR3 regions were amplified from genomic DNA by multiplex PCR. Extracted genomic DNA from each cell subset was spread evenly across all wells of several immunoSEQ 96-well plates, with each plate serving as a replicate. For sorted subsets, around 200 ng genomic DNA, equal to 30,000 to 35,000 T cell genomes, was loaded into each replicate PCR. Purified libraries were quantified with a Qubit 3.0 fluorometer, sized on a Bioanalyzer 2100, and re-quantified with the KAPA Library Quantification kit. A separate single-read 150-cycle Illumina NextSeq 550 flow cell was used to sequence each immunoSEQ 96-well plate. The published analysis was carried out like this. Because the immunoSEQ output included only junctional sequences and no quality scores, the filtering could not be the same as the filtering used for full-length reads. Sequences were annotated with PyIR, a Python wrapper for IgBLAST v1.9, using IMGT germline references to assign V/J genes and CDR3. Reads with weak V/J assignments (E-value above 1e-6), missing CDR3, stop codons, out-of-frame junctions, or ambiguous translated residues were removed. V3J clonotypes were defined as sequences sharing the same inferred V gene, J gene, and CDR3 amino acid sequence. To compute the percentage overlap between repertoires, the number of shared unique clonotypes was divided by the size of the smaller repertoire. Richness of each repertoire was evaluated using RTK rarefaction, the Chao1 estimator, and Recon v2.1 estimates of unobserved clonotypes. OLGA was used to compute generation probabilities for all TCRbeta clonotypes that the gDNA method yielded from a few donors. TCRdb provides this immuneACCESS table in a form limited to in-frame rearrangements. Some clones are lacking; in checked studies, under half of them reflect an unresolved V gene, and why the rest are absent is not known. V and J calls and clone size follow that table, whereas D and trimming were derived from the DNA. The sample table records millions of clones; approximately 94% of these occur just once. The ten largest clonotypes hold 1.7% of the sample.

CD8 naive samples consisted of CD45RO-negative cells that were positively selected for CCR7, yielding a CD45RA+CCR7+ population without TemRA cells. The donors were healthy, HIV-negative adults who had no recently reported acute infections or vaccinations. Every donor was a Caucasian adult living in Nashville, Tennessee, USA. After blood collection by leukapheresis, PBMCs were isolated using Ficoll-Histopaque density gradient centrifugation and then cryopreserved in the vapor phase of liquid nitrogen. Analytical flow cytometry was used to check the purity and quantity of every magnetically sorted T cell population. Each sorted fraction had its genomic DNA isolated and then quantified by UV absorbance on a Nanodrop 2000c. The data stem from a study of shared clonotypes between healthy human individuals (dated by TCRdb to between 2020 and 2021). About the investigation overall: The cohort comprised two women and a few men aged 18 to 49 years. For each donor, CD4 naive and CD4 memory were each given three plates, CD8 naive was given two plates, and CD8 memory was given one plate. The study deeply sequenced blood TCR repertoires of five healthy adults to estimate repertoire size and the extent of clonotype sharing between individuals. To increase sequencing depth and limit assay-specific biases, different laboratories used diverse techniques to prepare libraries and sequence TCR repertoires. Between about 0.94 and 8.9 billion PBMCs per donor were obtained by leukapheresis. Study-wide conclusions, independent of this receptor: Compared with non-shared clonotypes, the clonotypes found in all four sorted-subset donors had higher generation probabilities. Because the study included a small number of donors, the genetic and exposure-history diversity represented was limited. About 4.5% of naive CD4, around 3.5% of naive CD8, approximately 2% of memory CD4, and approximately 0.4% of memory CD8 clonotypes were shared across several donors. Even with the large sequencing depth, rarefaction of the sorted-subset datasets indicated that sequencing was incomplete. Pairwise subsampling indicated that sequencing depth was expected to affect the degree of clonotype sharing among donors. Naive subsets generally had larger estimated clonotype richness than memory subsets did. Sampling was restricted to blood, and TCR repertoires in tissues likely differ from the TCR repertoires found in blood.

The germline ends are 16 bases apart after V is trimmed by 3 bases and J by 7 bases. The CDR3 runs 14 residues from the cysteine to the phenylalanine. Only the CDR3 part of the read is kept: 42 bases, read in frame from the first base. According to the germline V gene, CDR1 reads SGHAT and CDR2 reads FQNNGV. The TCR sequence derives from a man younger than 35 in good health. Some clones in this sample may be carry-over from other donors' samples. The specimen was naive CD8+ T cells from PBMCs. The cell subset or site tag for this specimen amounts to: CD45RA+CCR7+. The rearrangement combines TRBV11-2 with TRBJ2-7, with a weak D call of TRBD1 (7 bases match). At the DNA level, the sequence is TGTGCCAGCAGCTTTGGAGGGGGCGGTTGGGAGCAGTACTTC. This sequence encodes CASSFGGGGWEQYF.